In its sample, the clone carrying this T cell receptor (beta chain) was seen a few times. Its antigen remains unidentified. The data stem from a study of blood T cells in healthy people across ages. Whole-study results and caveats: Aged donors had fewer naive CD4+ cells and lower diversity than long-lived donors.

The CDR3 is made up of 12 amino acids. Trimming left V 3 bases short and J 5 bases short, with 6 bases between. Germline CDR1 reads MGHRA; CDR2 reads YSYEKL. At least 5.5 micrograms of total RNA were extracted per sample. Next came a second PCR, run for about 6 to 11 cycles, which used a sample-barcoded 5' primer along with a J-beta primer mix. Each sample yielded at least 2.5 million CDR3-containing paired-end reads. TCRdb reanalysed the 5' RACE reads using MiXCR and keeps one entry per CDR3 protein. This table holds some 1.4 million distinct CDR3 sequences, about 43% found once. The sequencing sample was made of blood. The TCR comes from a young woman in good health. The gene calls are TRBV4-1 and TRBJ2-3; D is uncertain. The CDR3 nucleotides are TGCGCCAGCAGCCACATGTTAGATACGCAGTATTTT. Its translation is CASSHMLDTQYF.